What follows is one TCR beta chain and its context. This sample was taken from a study of radiation and T cells in renal cell carcinoma. From germline, CDR1 is LNHDA and CDR2 SQIVND (reference sequence). The CDR3 is 15 residues long. V dropped 5 bases and J dropped 5 bases, with 18 bases sitting between them. Clones were read by immunoSEQ multiplex PCR, and TCRdb kept only the in-frame ones, dropping some. The sample lists about 140,000 clones, around nine tenths seen once, with less than 20% in the top ten. The time point denotes: blood 4 weeks post-SBRT, at nephrectomy. Treatment specified: 15 Gy SBRT to primary tumor, nephrectomy 4 weeks later.

The starting material was blood, obtained from a patient whose treatment included radiotherapy and nephrectomy. This receptor was identified in a woman between 45 and 65 years old with renal cell carcinoma. The chain uses TRBV19 and TRBJ2-5; D might be TRBD1 (5 bases). The DNA for the CDR3 is TGTGCCAGTAGTTCTGGGCAGGCAAAGGGGGAGACCCAGTACTTC. Residues: CASSSGQAKGETQYF. Combining the CDR3 with reference TRBV19 and TRBJ2-5 gives the whole variable domain DGGITQSPKYLFRKEGQNVTLSCEQNLNHDAMYWYRQDPGQGLRLIYYSQIVNDFQKGDIAEGYSVSREKKESFPLTVTSAQKNPTAFYLCASSSGQAKGETQYFGPGTRLLVL.